This T cell receptor (beta chain) was recovered during a study of blood T cell repertoires in COVID-19. As originally analysed: Amplified reference gene primers provided the basis for estimating nucleated cell counts. The method was immunoSEQ multiplex PCR; TCRdb's version includes in-frame clones alone and lacks a portion of them. Clone size and the V and J calls come from that table; the DNA yielded D and trimming. This sample has 200,000 to 250,000 clones; 84% occur once, and the top ten carry less than 6.5%. Per the germline V gene, CDR1 is LGHNA and CDR2 is YNFKEQ. There are 16 residues in the CDR3. Trimming shortened V by 0 bases and J by 1 base, and 12 bases separated the two germline ends.

Sequences were obtained from peripheral blood. The sequence came from an older woman who had recovered from COVID-19. The rearrangement links TRBV4-2 to TRBJ1-1; tentatively, D is TRBD1 (5 bases). This CDR3 is CASSQEGTRGNTEAFF. As DNA, the CDR3 is TGTGCCAGCAGCCAAGAGGGGACTAGGGGGAACACTGAAGCTTTCTTT.